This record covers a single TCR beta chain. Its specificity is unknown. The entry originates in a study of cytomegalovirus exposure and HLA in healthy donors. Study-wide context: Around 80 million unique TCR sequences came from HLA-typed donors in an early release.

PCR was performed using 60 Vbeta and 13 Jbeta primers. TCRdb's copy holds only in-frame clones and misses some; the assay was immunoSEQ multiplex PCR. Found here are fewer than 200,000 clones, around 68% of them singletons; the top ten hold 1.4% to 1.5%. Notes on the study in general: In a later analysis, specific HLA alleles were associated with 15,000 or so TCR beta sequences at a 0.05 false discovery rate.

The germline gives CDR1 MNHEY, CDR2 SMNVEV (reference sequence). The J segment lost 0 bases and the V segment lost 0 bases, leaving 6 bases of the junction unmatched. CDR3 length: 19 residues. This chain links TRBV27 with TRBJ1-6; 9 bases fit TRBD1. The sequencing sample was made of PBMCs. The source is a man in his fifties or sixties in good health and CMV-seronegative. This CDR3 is CASSLSKGQGYSYNSPLHF. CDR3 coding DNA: TGTGCCAGCAGTTTATCGAAGGGACAGGGATACTCCTATAATTCACCCCTCCACTTT.